A selection of T cell receptor beta chains follows, all from one sample in a study of regulatory T cells in long-lasting Graves disease. TCRdb reprocessed the multiplex PCR reads with MiXCR, giving one entry per CDR3 protein. The data show roughly 400,000 distinct CDR3 sequences, with 16% seen just once and 23% held by the top ten. This same sample was also taken into another study, of T cells in Graves' hyperthyroidism and ophthalmopathy.

Specimen: peripheral blood mononuclear cells (PBMCs), collected at new diagnosis, from a patient treated with antithyroid drugs. These receptors originate from a woman between 18 and 29 years old with Graves disease. Both conserved end residues are part of each CDR3. Each record gives: CDR3 length, clone size, V gene, J gene, D gene, CDR3 DNA, CDR3 protein. The D gene is left open where the match is weak. Clone size is stated in some rows and not others, as once, few, many or a class when expanded.

14,many,TRBV28,TRBJ2-1,TRBD2,TGTGCCAGCCGGGGACTAGCGGAAAACAATGAGCAGTTCTTC,CASRGLAENNEQFF
14,many,TRBV27,TRBJ2-1,TRBD1,TGTGCCAGCTCCCGGGACAGGACTTACAATGAGCAGTTCTTC,CASSRDRTYNEQFF
15,few,TRBV2,TRBJ2-7,TRBD1,TGTGCCAGCAGTGAACCTCCGGGACAGAAGTACGAGCAGTACTTC,CASSEPPGQKYEQYF
12,many,TRBV28,TRBJ2-7,NA,TGTGCCAGCAGGGAGGGAGAGTACGAGCAGTACTTC,CASREGEYEQYF
12,many,TRBV28,TRBJ2-7,NA,TGTGCCAGCACCGGGGACTCCTACGAGCAGTACTTC,CASTGDSYEQYF
18,few,TRBV6-2/TRBV6-3,TRBJ2-3,TRBD1,TGTGCCAGCAGTGAAAAAAGACGACAGGGCGGGTGGATGGATACGCAGTATTTT,CASSEKRRQGGWMDTQYF
12,NA,TRBV6-1,TRBJ1-2,NA,TGTGCCAGCTACGGACCTTCGGGTGGCTACACCTTC,CASYGPSGGYTF
16,NA,TRBV27,TRBJ1-6,NA,TGTGCCAGCAGTTTAGGGGCATTCGCGGGGGACTCACCCCTCCACTTT,CASSLGAFAGDSPLHF
14,many,TRBV30,TRBJ1-1,NA,TGTGCCTGGAGTGTGGGCAGGTCGAACACTGAAGCTTTCTTT,CAWSVGRSNTEAFF
14,few,TRBV28,TRBJ2-2,NA,TGTGCCAGCCGGCTCAGCGGGAACACCGGGGAGCTGTTTTTT,CASRLSGNTGELFF
15,many,TRBV5-1,TRBJ2-7,TRBD1,TGCGCCAGCAGCCCCCTCCAGGGGGCGCGGAGCGAGCAGTACTTC,CASSPLQGARSEQYF
12,NA,TRBV13,TRBJ1-1,TRBD1,TGTGCCAGCGCCGAGGGGGCAGATGAAGCTTTCTTT,CASAEGADEAFF
17,many,TRBV11-2,TRBJ2-7,TRBD2,TGTGCCAGCAGCTTCACCCTGACTAGCGGGGGAAGCTACGAGCAGTACTTC,CASSFTLTSGGSYEQYF
13,few,TRBV7-9,TRBJ2-7,NA,TGTGCCAGCAGCTCCCTCCCGTACAACGAGCAGTACTTC,CASSSLPYNEQYF
13,few,TRBV4-1,TRBJ2-1,TRBD1,TGCGCCAGCAGCCAGGGACAGAGACAGTGGCAGTTCTTC,CASSQGQRQWQFF
15,few,TRBV11-3,TRBJ2-7,TRBD2,TGTGCCAGCAGCTCCGGGACTAGCGGGAGCCACGAGCAGTACTTC,CASSSGTSGSHEQYF
14,NA,TRBV2,TRBJ2-7,TRBD2,TGTGCCAGCAGCGGGACTAGCTCTTGGGGGGAGCAGTACTTC,CASSGTSSWGEQYF
12,many,TRBV30,TRBJ1-1,NA,TGTGCCTGGAGTGCCTGGGACCGTCTAGCTTTCTTT,CAWSAWDRLAFF
13,many,TRBV7-6,TRBJ2-7,NA,TGTGCCAGCAGTCCGTACCGAGGTTGGGAGCAGTACTTC,CASSPYRGWEQYF
16,many,TRBV6-2/TRBV6-3,TRBJ1-1,NA,TGTGCCAGCAGTTACAAACCCCCAGGGGCGAACACTGAAGCTTTCTTT,CASSYKPPGANTEAFF
13,many,TRBV20-1,TRBJ2-3,NA,TGCAGTGCTAGTGCGGGACCCACAGATACGCAGTATTTT,CSASAGPTDTQYF
16,few,TRBV6-2/TRBV6-3,TRBJ1-5,NA,TGTGCCAGCTGGGATGAATTAGGATTCGGAAATCAGCCCCAGCATTTT,CASWDELGFGNQPQHF
15,NA,TRBV28,TRBJ2-2,TRBD1,TGTGCCAGCAGTTTCCCGACAGGGCATACCGGGGAGCTGTTTTTT,CASSFPTGHTGELFF
15,NA,TRBV20-1,TRBJ2-1,NA,TGCAGTGCAAACGGCGGGCAGAGCTCCTACAATGAGCAGTTCTTC,CSANGGQSSYNEQFF
13,few,TRBV7-9,TRBJ1-1,NA,TGTGCCAGCAGTTTGTTGCAGGGATTGGAAGCTTTCTTT,CASSLLQGLEAFF
12,NA,TRBV10-3,TRBJ2-7,NA,TGTGCCATCAGTGAGTCGAGTGCGGGTCAAGAATTC,CAISESSAGQEF
13,NA,TRBV9,TRBJ2-5,NA,TGTGCCAGCAGCGTAGCTCCGGACGCGACCCAGTACTTC,CASSVAPDATQYF
17,many,TRBV12-3/TRBV12-4,TRBJ1-4,TRBD1,TGTGCCAGCAGTTTAGCAAGAGGGACAGGATCAAATGAAAAACTGTTTTTT,CASSLARGTGSNEKLFF
16,NA,TRBV10-1,TRBJ2-5,TRBD1,TGCGCCAGCAGACACAACGACAGGGTCGACCAAGAGACCCAGTACTTC,CASRHNDRVDQETQYF
14,many,TRBV7-9,TRBJ2-7,NA,TGTGCCAGCAGCCAAACAGTTTCCCCCTACGAGCAGTACTTC,CASSQTVSPYEQYF
16,many,TRBV7-3,TRBJ2-3,TRBD2,TGTGCCAGCAGCTTGAGTCTAGCGGGAAACACAGATACGCAGTATTTT,CASSLSLAGNTDTQYF
15,few,TRBV5-8,TRBJ1-5,NA,TGTGCCAGCACCCCATCGGGGAGAACTAGGCAGCCCCAGCATTTT,CASTPSGRTRQPQHF
15,NA,TRBV4-1,TRBJ1-4,NA,TGCGCCAGCAGGCGGCTGGGAGCAACTAATGAAAAACTGTTTTTT,CASRRLGATNEKLFF
14,NA,TRBV3-1,TRBJ1-2,TRBD1,TGTGCCAGCAGCCTGGACAGGGGGCAGGGTGGCTACACCTTC,CASSLDRGQGGYTF
14,many,TRBV28,TRBJ2-7,TRBD2,TGTGCCAGCAGTTTACCGCGGGAGACCTACGAGCAGTACTTC,CASSLPRETYEQYF
12,many,TRBV11-3,TRBJ2-3,NA,TGTGCCAGCAGCTCCGGGACGTGGGCGCAGTATTTT,CASSSGTWAQYF
16,many,TRBV3-1,TRBJ2-1,NA,TGTGCCAGCAGCCATCCTCGGGGTAGCTCCTACAATGAGCAGTTCTTC,CASSHPRGSSYNEQFF
17,NA,TRBV4-1,TRBJ1-3,NA,TGCGCCAGCAGCCCCGGGACATCGCGGGGTATTGGAAACACCATATATTTT,CASSPGTSRGIGNTIYF
14,many,TRBV2,TRBJ2-3,NA,TGTGCCAGCCAATGGGAGGGGGGCACAGATACGCAGTATTTT,CASQWEGGTDTQYF
15,few,TRBV15,TRBJ2-5,NA,TGTGCCACCAGCAGAGATGACGGGAGACAAGAGACCCAGTACTTC,CATSRDDGRQETQYF
14,NA,TRBV6-9,TRBJ2-1,NA,TGTGCCAGCAGTTACTCAGGAGCGGAGAATGGGCAGTTCTTC,CASSYSGAENGQFF
15,many,TRBV7-8,TRBJ1-2,NA,TGTGCCAGCAGCGCTACGGATCCCTTAGACTATGGCTACACCTTC,CASSATDPLDYGYTF
18,NA,TRBV6-9,TRBJ2-3,TRBD2,TGTGCCAGCAGTTACCCAAGGACTAGCGGGAGTCCCACAGATACGCAGTATTTT,CASSYPRTSGSPTDTQYF
15,many,TRBV28,TRBJ2-1,TRBD2,TGTGCCAGCACCTGGACTAGCGGGAGCTTTGGGGAGCAGTTCTTC,CASTWTSGSFGEQFF
15,NA,TRBV28,TRBJ1-5,NA,TGTGCCAGCAGTTTATTCAGGGGTAGCAATCAGCCCCAGCATTTT,CASSLFRGSNQPQHF
13,few,TRBV6-2/TRBV6-3,TRBJ2-2,NA,TGTGCCAGCAGTGAAGATCATCCCGGGGAGCTGTTTTTT,CASSEDHPGELFF